What follows is one T cell receptor (beta chain) and its context. Antigen unknown. Blood samples, whole and unsorted for T cells, yielded the isolated total RNA. Each CDR3 protein gets one entry in TCRdb, which reprocessed the 5' RACE reads and gives no DNA. The sample has 420,000 or so distinct CDR3 sequences. This specimen belongs to a study of monozygotic twins with inflammatory bowel disease. Study observations and caveats: Patient repertoires may have gained variability from differing immunosuppressive treatments. No separation of different T cell subtypes was possible.

This TCR derives from a human donor with ulcerative colitis or Crohn's disease, or a healthy co-twin of an affected twin (not recorded which). Sequenced sample: blood.

This chain's CDR3 is CAAAAVGNQPQHF. This chain uses TRBV12-3 or TRBV12-4 with TRBJ1-5. The CDR3 runs to 13 residues.